Here is one TCR beta chain with its context. The antigen remains unidentified. This record comes from a study of identifying expanded T cells in peripheral blood. Study observations and caveats: About 1.3 clones differed between technical replicates, versus around 15 and 19 over time. Variance in clone template counts between approximately two-week samples significantly increased with total template count across all healthy donors.

Using immunoSEQ multiplex PCR, the repertoire was profiled, and TCRdb retains in-frame clones only, with some absent. The table has under 150,000 clones, 84% seen once; the top ten hold roughly 3.3%. During the collection period, no donor immune events like infections were recorded. This CDR3 comprises 13 residues. V lost 6 bases and J lost 7, with 15 bases in between. The germline gives CDR1 MRHNA, CDR2 SNTAGT. The source material was blood. This TCR came from a person aged 18 to 70 in good health. The rearrangement joins TRBV6-4 to TRBJ1-2, with a possible D match to TRBD1 (5 bases). This CDR3 is CASRPDGGGGYTF. The CDR3 DNA reads as TGTGCCAGCAGGCCGGACGGCGGGGGTGGCTACACCTTC.